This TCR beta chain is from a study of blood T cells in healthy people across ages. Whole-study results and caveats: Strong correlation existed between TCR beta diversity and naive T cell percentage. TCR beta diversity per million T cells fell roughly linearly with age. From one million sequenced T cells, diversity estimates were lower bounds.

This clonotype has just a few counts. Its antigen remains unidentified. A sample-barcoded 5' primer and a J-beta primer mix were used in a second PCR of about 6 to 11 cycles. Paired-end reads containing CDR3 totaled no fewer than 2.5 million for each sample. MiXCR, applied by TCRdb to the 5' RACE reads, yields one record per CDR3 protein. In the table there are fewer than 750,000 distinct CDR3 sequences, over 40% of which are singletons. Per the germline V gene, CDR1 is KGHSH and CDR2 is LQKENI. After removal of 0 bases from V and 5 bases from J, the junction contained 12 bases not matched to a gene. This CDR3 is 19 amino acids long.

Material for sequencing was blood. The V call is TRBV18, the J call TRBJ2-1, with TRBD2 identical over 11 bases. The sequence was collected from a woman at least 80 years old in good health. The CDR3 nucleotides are TGTGCCAGCTCACCACCTCGTCTAGCGGGAGGTTGGGGCGACAATGAGCAGTTCTTC. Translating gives CASSPPRLAGGWGDNEQFF.